This T cell receptor beta chain is from a study of identical twins. Study outcomes and limitations: While abundant cord blood beta clonotypes carried fewer insertions, memory repertoires showed no such pattern. The conclusions drew on cross-sectional statistical analysis instead of tracking the same donors.

Regarding this clonotype: The antigen is unknown.

The CDR3 runs 15 residues. V lost 5 bases to trimming and J lost 5 bases; unmatched junction nucleotides: 8. The germline CDR1 and CDR2 sequences are KGHDR and SFDVKD. Through template switching, a universal primer site was introduced, and the cDNA contained unique molecular identifiers. Via MiXCR, TCRdb re-called the 5' RACE reads, giving one row per CDR3 protein. The sample holds fewer than 450,000 distinct CDR3 sequences, about 9% seen once. The sequenced sample consisted of naive T cells sorted from blood. The clonotype originates from a woman in her forties or fifties in good health. The chain couples TRBV24-1 to TRBJ2-1; 7 bases line up with TRBD2. CDR3 in amino acids: CATSGSGGAHNEQFF. CDR3 in DNA: TGTGCCACCAGTGGCTCGGGAGGTGCGCACAATGAGCAGTTCTTC.